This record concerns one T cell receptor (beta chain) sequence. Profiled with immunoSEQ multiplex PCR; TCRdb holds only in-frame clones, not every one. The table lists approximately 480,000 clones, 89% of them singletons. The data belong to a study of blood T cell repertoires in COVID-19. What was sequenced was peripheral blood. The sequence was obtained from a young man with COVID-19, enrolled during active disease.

DNA for the CDR3: TGTGCCAGTAGTATGGGCGCGGGAGGTCTGAAGACCCAGTACTTC. Its protein is CASSMGAGGLKTQYF. The chain carries TRBV19 and TRBJ2-5; 8 bases are a match to TRBD2. The junction had 9 bases not matched to a gene; V was cut back by 3 bases and J by 6 bases. The CDR3 covers 15 residues. The V gene's germline CDR1 is LNHDA and CDR2 SQIVND (reference sequence).